This TCR beta chain was observed in a study of cytomegalovirus exposure and HLA in healthy donors. Study-wide context: From donors who were HLA-typed, an early data release held 65 million to 85 million unique TCRs.

The PCR ran on 60 Vbeta and 13 Jbeta primers. Clones were sequenced by immunoSEQ multiplex PCR, and TCRdb holds only the in-frame ones, with some missing. Across 100,000 or so clones, the top ten clones capture around 3.4% of the sample. This CDR3 region has 14 residues. V lost 4 bases and J 8 bases, leaving 15 bases between the germline ends. Germline V gene lookup returns CDR1 SGHTA and CDR2 FQGTGA. The receptor's source is a woman aged 25-40 years in good health and CMV-seronegative. The chain carries TRBV7-3 and TRBJ1-3; the D is unclear. The material sequenced was PBMCs. DNA of the CDR3: TGTGCCAGCAGCTCCAACGCCTCTACGGACACCATATATTTT. As protein: CASSSNASTDTIYF.